The entry below gives a single TCR beta chain sequence along with its context. The CDR3 length is 16 residues. Germline lookup yields CDR1 LGHDT and CDR2 YNNKEL (reference sequence). V trimming: 1 base; J trimming: 0 bases; junction bases outside the gene matches: 3. This entry comes from a study of blood T cell repertoires in COVID-19. Using immunoSEQ multiplex PCR, the repertoire was profiled, and TCRdb retains in-frame clones only, with some absent. This table has 350,000 to 450,000 clones, 80% to 90% appearing once. The chain is built from TRBV3-1 (or the pseudogene TRBV3-2) and TRBJ2-3; 8 nucleotides match TRBD2. The TCR was taken from a man in his thirties or forties who had recovered from COVID-19. The sequenced sample consisted of PBMCs or T cells enriched from blood (not recorded which). CDR3 residues: CASSQGTSGSTDTQYF. In nucleotides, the CDR3 is TGTGCCAGCAGCCAAGGTACTAGCGGAAGCACAGATACGCAGTATTTT.